The 3 T cell receptor beta chains reported below all come from one sample, sequenced in a study of OX40 agonist ivuxolimab in advanced cancers. Sequencing used immunoSEQ multiplex PCR; TCRdb keeps in-frame clones, though not all of them. The top ten clones hold approximately 2% of a sample with about 64,000 clones, around four fifths of them seen once. Sequencing was performed on CD4+ or CD8+ T cells sorted from blood, taken in a trial of the OX40 agonist ivuxolimab. The receptors were sampled from an adult with an advanced solid tumor such as melanoma, head and neck, liver or kidney cancer.

The chain uses TRBV5-1 and TRBJ1-2; D not resolved. The V end was cut by 4 bases, the J end by 0 bases, with 13 bases between. CDR3 size: 15 residues. Germline V gene sequence: CDR1 SGHRS, CDR2 YFSETQ. CDR3 nucleotide sequence: TGCGCCAGCAGCCATCGGGCGGGAACTAACTATGGCTACACCTTC. This encodes CASSHRAGTNYGYTF. Complete variable domain (other parts from reference TRBV5-1 and TRBJ1-2): KAGVTQTPRYLIKTRGQQVTLSCSPISGHRSVSWYQQTPGQGLQFLFEYFSETQRNKGNFPGRFSGRQFSNSRSEMNVSTLELGDSALYLCASSHRAGTNYGYTFGSGTRLTVV.

This clone was detected only a few times. The V call is TRBV11-2, the J call TRBJ1-3; the D gene is possibly TRBD1 (5 bases). CDR3 size: 16 residues. Germline V CDR1 and CDR2: SGHAT, FQNNGV. Trimming took off 6 bases at V and 0 bases at J, with 15 bases between the two ends. The chain's CDR3 is CASSRTSSGSGNTIYF. The DNA for the CDR3 is TGTGCCAGCAGTAGGACATCCTCGGGCTCTGGAAACACCATATATTTT.

The V call is TRBV11-2, the J call TRBJ2-5; D is uncertain. The ends were cut back, 0 bases at V and 1 base at J, with 9 bases in the middle. The CDR3 consists of 15 residues. Germline V gives CDR1 SGHAT, CDR2 FQNNGV. The CDR3, as DNA: TGTGCCAGCAGCTTAGAGGGCAGAGCCCAAGAGACCCAGTACTTC. Its protein product is CASSLEGRAQETQYF.